This T cell receptor (beta chain) emerged from a study of low-dose radiotherapy and immunotherapy resistance in tumors. Study as a whole: Members of Cohort 1 were treated with 0.5 Gy per fraction every 2 weeks. The prescribed total PTV dose was 6.5 Gy.

Covering alpha and beta chains, TRAV- and TRBV-specific primers were used for the first-strand cDNA. For amplifying TCRs, the PCR ran for approximately 18 cycles with Phusion, which was used together with a constant-region primer and the adapter on the V primers. Each CDR3 protein gets one entry after TCRdb re-called the reads with MiXCR. The profile covers 16,000 or so distinct CDR3 sequences, with less than 85% appearing a single time and 9.5% to 12% taken by the ten largest. CDR1 is MDHEN and CDR2 is SYDVKM in the germline V gene. The junction had 10 bases not matched to a gene; V was cut back by 5 bases and J by 6 bases. This CDR3 is 16 amino acids long.

This chain connects TRBV28 to TRBJ2-1; TRBD2 agrees at 10 bases. The sequence derives from a human donor with advanced metastatic prostate, ovarian, gallbladder or colorectal cancer (not recorded which). This table probably holds off-target reads from a library built for another chain. CDR3 coding DNA: TGTGCCAGCAGTGAGCGGGGGGGCCGAACTCGCAATGAGCAGTTCTTC. Residues: CASSERGGRTRNEQFF.